Each of the 3 T cell receptor beta chains below was sequenced from the same sample in a study of cytomegalovirus exposure and HLA in healthy donors. Method: immunoSEQ multiplex PCR; TCRdb's copy keeps in-frame clones and lacks some. The repertoire includes 97,000 or so clones, about 90% of them detected once, and around 6.3% sits in the top ten. Sequenced: PBMCs. These TCRs come from a man between 18 and 35 years old in good health and CMV-seropositive.

A note on this clone: The sample has other DNA sequences that encode this CDR3 too. The genes are TRBV7-9 and TRBJ1-4, with TRBD1 matching 8 bases. From germline, CDR1 is SEHNR and CDR2 FQNEAQ (reference sequence). The CDR3 extends over 14 amino acids. V dropped 5 bases and J dropped 8; count of bases not matched to a gene: 7. CDR3 protein: CASSLTGGGEKLFF. For the CDR3, the DNA is TGTGCCAGCAGCCTTACAGGGGGTGGCGAAAAACTGTTTTTT. The full variable domain, in which reference TRBV7-9 and TRBJ1-4 provide the parts outside the CDR3, is DTGVSQNPRHKITKRGQNVTFRCDPISEHNRLYWYRQTLGQGPEFLTYFQNEAQLEKSRLLSDRFSAERPKGSFSTLEIQRTEQGDSAMYLCASSLTGGGEKLFFGSGTQLSVL.

The J gene is TRBJ1-1, the V gene TRBV6-6, with D tentatively TRBD1 (5 bases). V lost 4 bases to trimming and J lost 7 bases, with 19 bases between them. The CDR3 contains 15 residues. Germline CDR1 and CDR2: MNHNY and SVGAGI (reference sequence). As DNA, the CDR3 is TGTGCCAGCAGTTCCCCCCGGGGGGGGACGGGTGAAGCTTTCTTT. Translation gives CASSSPRGGTGEAFF.

V usage is TRBV6-6 and J usage is TRBJ1-1; TRBD1 might be the D (5 bases). V was shortened by 10 bases and J by 7 bases, with 16 bases between the two germline ends. The CDR3 totals 12 residues. Germline V lookup: CDR1 MNHNY, CDR2 SVGAGI (reference sequence). CDR3 protein: CATITGDFEAFF. In nucleotides, the CDR3 is TGTGCCACGATTACAGGAGACTTTGAAGCTTTCTTT.